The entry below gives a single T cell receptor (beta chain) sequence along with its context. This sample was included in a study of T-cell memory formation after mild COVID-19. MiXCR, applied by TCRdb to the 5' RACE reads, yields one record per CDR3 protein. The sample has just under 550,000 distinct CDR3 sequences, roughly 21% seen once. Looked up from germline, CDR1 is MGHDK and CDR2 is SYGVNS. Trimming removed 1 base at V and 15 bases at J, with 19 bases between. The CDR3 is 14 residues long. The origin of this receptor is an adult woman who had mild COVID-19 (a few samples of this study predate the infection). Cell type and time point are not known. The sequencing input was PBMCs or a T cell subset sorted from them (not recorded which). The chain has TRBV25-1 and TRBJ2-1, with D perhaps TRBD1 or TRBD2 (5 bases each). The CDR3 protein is CASSEFAGTRRVFF. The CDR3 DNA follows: TGTGCCAGCAGTGAATTTGCCGGGACCCGCCGGGTGTTCTTC.